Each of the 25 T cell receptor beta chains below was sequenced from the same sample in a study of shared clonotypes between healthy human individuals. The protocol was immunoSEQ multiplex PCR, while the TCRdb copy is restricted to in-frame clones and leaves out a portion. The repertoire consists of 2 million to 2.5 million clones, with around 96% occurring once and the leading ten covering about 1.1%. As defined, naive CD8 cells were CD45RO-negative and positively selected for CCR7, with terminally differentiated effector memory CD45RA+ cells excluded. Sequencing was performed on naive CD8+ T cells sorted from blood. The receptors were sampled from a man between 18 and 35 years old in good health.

CDR3 coding DNA: TGTGCCAGCAGCTTGCAGGGGGAAAGGGATGGCTACACCTTC. It yields the protein CASSLQGERDGYTF. The rearrangement joins TRBV7-9 to TRBJ1-2, with 7 bases aligning to TRBD1. Germline lookup yields CDR1 SEHNR and CDR2 FQNEAQ (reference sequence). CDR3 size: 14 residues. V trimming: 3 bases; J trimming: 6 bases; junction bases outside the gene matches: 7. Supplemented by reference TRBV7-9 and TRBJ1-2, the full variable domain reads DTGVSQNPRHKITKRGQNVTFRCDPISEHNRLYWYRQTLGQGPEFLTYFQNEAQLEKSRLLSDRFSAERPKGSFSTLEIQRTEQGDSAMYLCASSLQGERDGYTFGSGTRLTVV.

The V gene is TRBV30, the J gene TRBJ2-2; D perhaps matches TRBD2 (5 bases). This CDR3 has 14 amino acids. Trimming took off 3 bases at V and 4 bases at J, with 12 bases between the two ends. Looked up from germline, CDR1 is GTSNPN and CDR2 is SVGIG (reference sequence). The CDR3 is CAWSKDSGTGELFF. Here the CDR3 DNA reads TGTGCCTGGAGCAAGGACTCGGGCACCGGGGAGCTGTTTTTT.

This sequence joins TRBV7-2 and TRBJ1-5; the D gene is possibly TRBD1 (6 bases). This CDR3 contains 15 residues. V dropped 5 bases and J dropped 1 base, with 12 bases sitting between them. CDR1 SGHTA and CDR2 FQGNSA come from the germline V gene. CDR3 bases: TGTGCCAGCAGCGAGTGGGGGGCCAGCAATCAGCCCCAGCATTTT. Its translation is CASSEWGASNQPQHF. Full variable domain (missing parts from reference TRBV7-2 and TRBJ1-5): GAGVSQSPSNKVTEKGKDVELRCDPISGHTALYWYRQSLGQGLEFLIYFQGNSAPDKSGLPSDRFSAERTGGSVSTLTIQRTQQEDSAVYLCASSEWGASNQPQHFGDGTRLSIL.

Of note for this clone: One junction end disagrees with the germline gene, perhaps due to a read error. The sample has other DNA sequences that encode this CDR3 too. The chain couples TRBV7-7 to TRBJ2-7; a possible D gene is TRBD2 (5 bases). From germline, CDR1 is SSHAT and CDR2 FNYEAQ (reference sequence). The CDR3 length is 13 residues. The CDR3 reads CASSLAGTYEQYF. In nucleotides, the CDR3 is TGTGCTAGCAGCTTGGCGGGTACCTACGAGCAGTACTTC. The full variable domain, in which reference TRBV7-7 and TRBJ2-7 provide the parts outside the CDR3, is GAGVSQSPRYKVTKRGQDVTLRCDPISSHATLYWYQQALGQGPEFLTYFNYEAQPDKSGLPSDRFSAERPEGSISTLTIQRTEQRDSAMYRCASSLAGTYEQYFGPGTRLTVT.

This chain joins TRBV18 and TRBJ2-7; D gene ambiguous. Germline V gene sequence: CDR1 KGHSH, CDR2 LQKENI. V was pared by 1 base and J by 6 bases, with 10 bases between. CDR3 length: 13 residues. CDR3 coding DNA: TGTGCCAGCTCACCACTCTCAGGTTTCGAGCAGTACTTC. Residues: CASSPLSGFEQYF.

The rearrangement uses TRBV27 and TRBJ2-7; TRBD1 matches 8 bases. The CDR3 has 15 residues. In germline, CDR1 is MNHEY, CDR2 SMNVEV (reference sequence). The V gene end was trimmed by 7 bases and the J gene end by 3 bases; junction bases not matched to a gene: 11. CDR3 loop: CASTSTGTGLYEQYF. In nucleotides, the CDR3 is TGTGCCAGCACCTCAACCGGGACAGGTCTCTACGAGCAGTACTTC.

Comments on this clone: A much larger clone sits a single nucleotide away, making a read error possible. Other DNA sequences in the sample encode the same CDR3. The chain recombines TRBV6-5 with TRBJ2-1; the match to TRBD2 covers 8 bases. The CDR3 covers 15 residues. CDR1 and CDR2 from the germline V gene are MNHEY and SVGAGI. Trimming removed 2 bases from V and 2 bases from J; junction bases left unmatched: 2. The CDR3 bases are TGTGCCAGCAGTTACGGTAGCGGGGCCTACAATGAGCAGTTCTTC. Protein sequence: CASSYGSGAYNEQFF.

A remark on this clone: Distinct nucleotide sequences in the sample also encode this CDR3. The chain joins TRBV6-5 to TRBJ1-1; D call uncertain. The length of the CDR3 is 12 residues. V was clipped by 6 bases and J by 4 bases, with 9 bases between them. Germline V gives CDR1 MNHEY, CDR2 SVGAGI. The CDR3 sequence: CASSPGGTEAFF. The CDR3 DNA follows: TGTGCCAGCAGCCCGGGTGGCACTGAAGCTTTCTTT.

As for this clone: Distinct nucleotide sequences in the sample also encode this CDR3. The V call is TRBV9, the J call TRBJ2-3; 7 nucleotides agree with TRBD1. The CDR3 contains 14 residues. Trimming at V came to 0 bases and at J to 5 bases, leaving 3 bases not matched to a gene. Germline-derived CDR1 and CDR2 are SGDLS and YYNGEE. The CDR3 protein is CASSVGSGGDTQYF. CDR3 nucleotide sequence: TGTGCCAGCAGCGTAGGTTCAGGGGGAGATACGCAGTATTTT.

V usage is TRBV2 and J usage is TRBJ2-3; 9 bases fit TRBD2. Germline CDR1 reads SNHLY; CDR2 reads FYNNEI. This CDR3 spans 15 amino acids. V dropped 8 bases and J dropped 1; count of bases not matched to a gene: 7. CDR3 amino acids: CASLLASGGTDTQYF. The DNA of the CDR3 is TGTGCCAGCCTTCTGGCTAGCGGGGGCACAGATACGCAGTATTTT.

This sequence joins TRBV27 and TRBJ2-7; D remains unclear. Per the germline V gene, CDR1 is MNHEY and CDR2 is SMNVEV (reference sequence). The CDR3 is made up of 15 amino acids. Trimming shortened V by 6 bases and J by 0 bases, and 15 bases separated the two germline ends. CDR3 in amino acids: CASSPEAVSSYEQYF. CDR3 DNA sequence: TGTGCCAGCAGCCCCGAGGCAGTGAGCTCCTACGAGCAGTACTTC.

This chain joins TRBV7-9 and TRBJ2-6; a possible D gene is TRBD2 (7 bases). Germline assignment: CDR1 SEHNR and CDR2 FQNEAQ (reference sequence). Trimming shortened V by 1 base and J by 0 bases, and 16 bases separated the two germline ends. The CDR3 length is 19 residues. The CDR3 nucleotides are TGTGCCAGCAGCTTAGATCGGGGGGCGCCGGGCTCTGGGGCCAACGTCCTGACTTTC. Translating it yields CASSLDRGAPGSGANVLTF.

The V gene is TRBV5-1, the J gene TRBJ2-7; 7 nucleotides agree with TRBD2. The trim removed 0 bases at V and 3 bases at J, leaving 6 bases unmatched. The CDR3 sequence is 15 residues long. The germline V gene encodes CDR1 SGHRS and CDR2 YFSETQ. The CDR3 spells CASSLEGGSFYEQYF. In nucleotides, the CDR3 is TGCGCCAGCAGCTTGGAAGGCGGGAGTTTCTACGAGCAGTACTTC.

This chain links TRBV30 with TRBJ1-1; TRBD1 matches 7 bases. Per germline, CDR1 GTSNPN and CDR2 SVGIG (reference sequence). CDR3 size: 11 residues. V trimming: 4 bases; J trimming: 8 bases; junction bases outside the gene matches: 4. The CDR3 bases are TGTGCCTGGACCTCGACAGGGGAAGCTTTCTTT. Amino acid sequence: CAWTSTGEAFF.

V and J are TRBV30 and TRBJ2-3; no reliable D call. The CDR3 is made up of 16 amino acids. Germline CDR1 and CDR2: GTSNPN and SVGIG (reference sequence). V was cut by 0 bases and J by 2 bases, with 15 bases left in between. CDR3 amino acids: CAWSVLGRLYTDTQYF. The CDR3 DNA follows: TGTGCCTGGAGTGTACTGGGTCGGCTGTACACAGATACGCAGTATTTT.

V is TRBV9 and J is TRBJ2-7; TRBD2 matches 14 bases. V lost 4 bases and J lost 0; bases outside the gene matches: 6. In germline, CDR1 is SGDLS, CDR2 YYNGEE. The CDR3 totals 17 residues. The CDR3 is CASSPGLAGDSSYEQYF. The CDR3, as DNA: TGTGCCAGCAGCCCGGGACTAGCGGGGGACAGCTCCTACGAGCAGTACTTC.

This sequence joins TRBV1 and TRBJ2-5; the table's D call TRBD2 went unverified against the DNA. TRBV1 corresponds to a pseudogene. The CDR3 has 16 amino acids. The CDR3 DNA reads TGCACCAGCAGCCAGGGACTAGCGGGGGGCAAAGAGACCCAGTACTTC. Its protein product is CTSSQGLAGGKETQYF.

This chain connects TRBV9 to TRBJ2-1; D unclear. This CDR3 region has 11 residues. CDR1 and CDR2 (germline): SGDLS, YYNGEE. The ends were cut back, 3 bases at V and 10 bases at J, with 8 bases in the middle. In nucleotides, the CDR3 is TGTGCCAGCAGCGAGGCATCGGAGCAGTTCTTC. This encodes CASSEASEQFF. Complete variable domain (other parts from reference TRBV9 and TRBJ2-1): DSGVTQTPKHLITATGQRVTLRCSPRSGDLSVYWYQQSLDQGLQFLIQYYNGEERAKGNILERFSAQQFPDLHSELNLSSLELGDSALYFCASSEASEQFFGPGTRLTVL.

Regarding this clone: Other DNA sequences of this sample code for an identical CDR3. The CDR3 nucleotides are TGTGCCAGCAGTTACCGGTCTGGAAACACCATATATTTT. It yields the protein CASSYRSGNTIYF. V usage is TRBV6-5 and J usage is TRBJ1-3; D call uncertain. Germline CDR1 reads MNHEY; CDR2 reads SVGAGI. This CDR3 spans 13 amino acids. Between the trimmed V and J ends, which lost 2 bases and 1 base, there was a span of 3 bases.

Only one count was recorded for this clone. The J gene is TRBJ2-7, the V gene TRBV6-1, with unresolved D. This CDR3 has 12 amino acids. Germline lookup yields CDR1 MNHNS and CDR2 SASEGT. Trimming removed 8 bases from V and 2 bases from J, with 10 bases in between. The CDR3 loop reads CASFGGAYEQYF. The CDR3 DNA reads TGTGCCAGCTTCGGCGGAGCCTACGAGCAGTACTTC.

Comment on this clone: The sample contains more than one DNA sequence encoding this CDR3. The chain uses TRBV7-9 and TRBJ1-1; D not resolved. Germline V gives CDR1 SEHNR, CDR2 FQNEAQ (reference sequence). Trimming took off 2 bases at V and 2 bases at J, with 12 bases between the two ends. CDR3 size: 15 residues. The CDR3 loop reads CASSLWVGRNTEAFF. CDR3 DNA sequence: TGTGCCAGCAGCTTATGGGTAGGGCGCAACACTGAAGCTTTCTTT.

This CDR3 reads CATRASQGARGTNEKLFF. CDR3 coding DNA: TGTGCCACCAGAGCCTCCCAGGGGGCGAGAGGAACTAATGAAAAACTGTTTTTT. V and J are TRBV15 and TRBJ1-4; 8 nucleotides match TRBD1. Looked up from germline, CDR1 is LNHNV and CDR2 is YYDKDF (reference sequence). This CDR3 has 18 amino acids. Trimming at V came to 6 bases and at J to 1 base, leaving 13 bases not matched to a gene.

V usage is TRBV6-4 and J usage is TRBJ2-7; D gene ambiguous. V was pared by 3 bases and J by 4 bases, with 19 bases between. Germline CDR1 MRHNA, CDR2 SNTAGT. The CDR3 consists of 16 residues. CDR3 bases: TGTGCCAGCAGTGAGTGGGATTTAGCCAGAAAATACGAGCAGTACTTC. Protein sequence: CASSEWDLARKYEQYF.

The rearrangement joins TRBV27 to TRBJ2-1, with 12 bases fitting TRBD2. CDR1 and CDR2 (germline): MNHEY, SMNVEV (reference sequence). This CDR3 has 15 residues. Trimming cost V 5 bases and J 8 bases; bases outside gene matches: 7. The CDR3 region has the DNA TGTGCCAGCAGTCCTAGCGGGAGGGCCGGGGATGAGCAGTTCTTC. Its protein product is CASSPSGRAGDEQFF.

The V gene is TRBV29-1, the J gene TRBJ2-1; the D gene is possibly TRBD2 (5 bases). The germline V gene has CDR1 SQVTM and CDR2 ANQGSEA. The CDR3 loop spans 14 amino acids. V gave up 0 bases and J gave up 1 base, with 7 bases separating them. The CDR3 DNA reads TGCAGCGTTGAAGATCGGGGATCCTACAATGAGCAGTTCTTC. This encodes CSVEDRGSYNEQFF.